This TCR beta chain was sequenced for a study of CD8 T cells in ankylosing spondylitis. V lost 3 bases to trimming and J lost 6 bases, with 6 bases between them. In germline, CDR1 is MGHDK, CDR2 SYGVNS. The CDR3 length is 11 residues. This clonotype was seen a few times. Its antigen is currently unknown. From the 5' RACE reads, TCRdb called clonotypes with MiXCR, one entry per CDR3 protein. The sample contains 250,000 or so distinct CDR3 sequences, 18% of which appear only once. Study-wide results and limits: Disease-associated clones were CD8+ and fairly uncommon in peripheral blood.

The TCR sequence derives from a male donor with ankylosing spondylitis or in good health (not recorded which). Sample: blood, either unsorted or a sorted T cell fraction (not recorded which). The chain uses TRBV25-1 and TRBJ2-7; D gene ambiguous. In DNA form, the CDR3 reads TGTGCCAGCAGTGACTACCCCGAGCAGTACTTC. This translates into CASSDYPEQYF.